Listed below are T cell receptor beta chains from one sample, sequenced in a study of T cell responses to AZD1222 COVID-19 vaccine. Here immunoSEQ multiplex PCR was the method, and the copy in TCRdb shows in-frame clones only, minus some. In the table there are 180,000 or so clones, 93% of which are singletons. The sample here was peripheral blood, taken on day 0 of AZD1222 vaccination. These receptors were taken from an adult in good health. The CDR3 runs from the conserved cysteine through the conserved F or W. Fields, in order: V gene, clone size, D gene, J gene, CDR3 length, CDR3 DNA, CDR3 protein. D genes are given only for firm matches. The size of a clone is reported for some rows only, either as once, few or many, or as a class for expanded clones.

TRBV18	.	.	TRBJ2-7	11	TGTGCCAGCTCCCTACTCTACGAGCAGTACTTC	CASSLLYEQYF
TRBV9	.	.	TRBJ2-7	17	TGTGCCAGCAGCGTAGGAGGAGGCTGGGTTGGGCTCGACGAGCAGTACTTC	CASSVGGGWVGLDEQYF
TRBV7-9	.	.	TRBJ1-2	14	TGTGCCAGCAGCTTCATTGGGAAAAACTATGGCTACACCTTC	CASSFIGKNYGYTF
TRBV3-1/TRBV3-2	.	TRBD1	TRBJ1-4	16	TGTGCCAGCAGCCTCGCCCCGACAGGGAGGGGAGAAAAACTGTTTTTT	CASSLAPTGRGEKLFF
TRBV2	.	.	TRBJ1-1	13	TGTGCCAGCAACAGAGAGACTAGTACTGAAGCTTTCTTT	CASNRETSTEAFF
TRBV2	.	.	TRBJ2-1	13	TGTGCCAGCATGATGGTCCTCGGTGCTGAGCAGTTCTTC	CASMMVLGAEQFF
TRBV6-6	once	.	TRBJ1-2	10	TGTGCCAGCAGTTACGAGGGCTACACCTTC	CASSYEGYTF
TRBV6-5	.	.	TRBJ1-5	13	TGTGCCAGCATCACAGCCCCCAATCAGCCCCAGCATTTT	CASITAPNQPQHF
TRBV5-4	.	.	TRBJ2-5	13	TGTGCCAGCAGGTCCGGGACGGAAGAGACCCAGTACTTC	CASRSGTEETQYF
TRBV6-5	.	.	TRBJ2-1	15	TGTGCCAGCACTCCTCAAATGGACCCCTTTGCTGAGCAGTTCTTC	CASTPQMDPFAEQFF
TRBV20-1	.	.	TRBJ2-7	13	TGCAGTGCTAGTGCCGCCCGAACCTACGAGCAGTACTTC	CSASAARTYEQYF
TRBV10-3	.	TRBD2	TRBJ2-7	14	TGTGCCATCAGTGACTTACTAGCGGGGTACGAGCAGTACTTC	CAISDLLAGYEQYF
TRBV6-5	.	TRBD1	TRBJ1-2	13	TGTGCCAGCAGGGGGACAGCCTTAGAGGGCTACACCTTC	CASRGTALEGYTF
TRBV14	.	TRBD1	TRBJ1-5	13	TGTGCCAGCAGCCAATTATCGGACAGGGTAAAGCATTTT	CASSQLSDRVKHF
TRBV4-1	few	TRBD1	TRBJ2-7	16	TGCGCCAGCAAAAGCCTCTTCCTGAGGACAGGGGACGAGCAGTACTTC	CASKSLFLRTGDEQYF
TRBV18	.	.	TRBJ1-1	17	TGTGCCAGCTCACCATTCTCCGTTGGAGGGAAAGGCACTGAAGCTTTCTTT	CASSPFSVGGKGTEAFF
TRBV27	.	.	TRBJ1-2	13	TGTGCCAGCAGTTTGGCAGCCAGCTATGGCTACACCTTC	CASSLAASYGYTF
TRBV30	once	.	TRBJ2-3	14	TGTGCCTCCTGGGGTCGGGCTAAGGGAGATACGCAGTATTTT	CASWGRAKGDTQYF
TRBV5-1	.	.	TRBJ1-1	15	TGCGCCAGCAGCTTGGTGTCCGAACCGAACACTGAAGCTTTCTTT	CASSLVSEPNTEAFF
TRBV25-1	once	TRBD1	TRBJ1-4	15	TGTGCCAGCAGTGAGGGACAGGGGGCGGGCGAAAAACTGTTTTTT	CASSEGQGAGEKLFF
TRBV7-2	.	TRBD1	TRBJ1-5	16	TGTGCCAGCAGCTTAGCAGTCGGACAGGGGAATCAGCCCCAGCATTTT	CASSLAVGQGNQPQHF
TRBV5-5	few	.	TRBJ2-1	16	TGTGCCAGCAGCGCGTGGGGGCTCAACACCTACAATGAGCAGTTCTTC	CASSAWGLNTYNEQFF
TRBV4-1	.	.	TRBJ2-7	15	TGCGCCAGCAGCCAAGGGGGGGGGCTTGGCTACGAGCAGTACTTC	CASSQGGGLGYEQYF
TRBV5-1	.	.	TRBJ1-4	14	TGCGCCAGCAGCCCTGCCGGTTACAATGAAAAACTGTTTTTT	CASSPAGYNEKLFF
TRBV19	.	TRBD1	TRBJ2-7	13	TGTGCCAGTCGGGACAGGGGAGAAAACGAGCAGTACTTC	CASRDRGENEQYF
TRBV6-5	.	.	TRBJ1-6	14	TGTGCCAGCAAGATACAGGGAACTCACTCACCCCTCCACTTT	CASKIQGTHSPLHF
TRBV27	.	TRBD1	TRBJ1-1	15	TGTGCCAGCATCCGGGCAGGGGGCAGGGTCACTGAAGCTTTCTTT	CASIRAGGRVTEAFF
TRBV2	.	.	TRBJ1-2	12	TGTGCCAGCGGCCGGGCTAACTATGGCTACACCTTC	CASGRANYGYTF
TRBV6-5	.	.	TRBJ2-7	15	TGTGCCAGCAGTTACTCGAATAAGTTCCCCTACGAGCAGTACTTC	CASSYSNKFPYEQYF
TRBV5-6	.	.	TRBJ1-3	16	TGTGCCAGCAGCTTGGAGGGGGGCGAATCTGGAAACACCATATATTTT	CASSLEGGESGNTIYF
TRBV3-1/TRBV3-2	.	TRBD2	TRBJ2-7	13	TGTGCCAGCAGCCAAGTAGGTTCGACTAGCTCGTACTTC	CASSQVGSTSSYF
TRBV28	.	TRBD2	TRBJ2-1	14	TGTGCCAGCAGTTTAAGCGGGACCGACAATGAGCAGTTCTTC	CASSLSGTDNEQFF
TRBV7-6	.	TRBD1	TRBJ1-6	17	TGTGCCAGCAGCTACTCCTTCATGGGACAGGGAAATTCACCCCTCCACTTT	CASSYSFMGQGNSPLHF
TRBV3-1/TRBV3-2	.	.	TRBJ2-5	15	TGTGCCAGCAGCCCAAGAGCCAGTCTCCAAGAGACCCAGTACTTC	CASSPRASLQETQYF
TRBV7-9	.	TRBD2	TRBJ2-1	15	TGTGCCAGCAGGCCAGGGACTAGCGGGAGGAATGAGCAGTTCTTC	CASRPGTSGRNEQFF
TRBV6-5	.	.	TRBJ1-1	15	TGTGCCAGCAGTTACGATGAGCGAGGAAACACTGAAGCTTTCTTT	CASSYDERGNTEAFF
TRBV18	.	TRBD2	TRBJ2-1	16	TGTGCCAGCTCGGGACTAGCGGGCCTCTCCTACAATGAGCAGTTCTTC	CASSGLAGLSYNEQFF
TRBV28	.	TRBD1	TRBJ2-7	15	TGTGCCAGCAGTTCCTCCGGGACAGGATCCTACGAGCAGTACTTC	CASSSSGTGSYEQYF
TRBV7-2	once	TRBD2	TRBJ2-3	15	TGTGCCAGCAGCCTCCTAGCGGGGGTCACAGATACGCAGTATTTT	CASSLLAGVTDTQYF
TRBV29-1	.	.	TRBJ1-1	11	TGCAGCGTCCTGCTTGTCACTGAAGCTTTCTTT	CSVLLVTEAFF